Sequencing of this TCR beta chain was carried out in a study of a mutant IDH1 vaccine in newly diagnosed glioma. Study in general: Treated individuals were around 60% male and around 38% female, averaging about 42 years of age.

Study-level results: Across multiple MHC alleles, roughly 93% of patients had vaccine-induced responses.

The CDR3 loop spans 13 amino acids. Germline loops: CDR1 LGHNA, CDR2 YNFKEQ. V was pared by 4 bases and J by 5 bases, with 12 bases between. With respect to this clone: What it recognizes is unknown.

Time point described: baseline, week 1 (first vaccination visit). Stated treatment: pre-vaccination baseline after standard-of-care therapy. New IDH1-mutant, ATRX-lost WHO grade 3 or 4 astrocytomas occurred in donors. Method: immunoSEQ multiplex PCR; TCRdb's copy keeps in-frame clones and lacks some. The sample yields approximately 16,000 clones, about 95% seen once. This receptor was taken from a woman between 18 and 30 years old with glioma. Some clones in this sample may be carry-over from other donors' samples. The material was peripheral blood mononuclear cells (PBMCs), obtained from a glioma patient treated with radiotherapy, temozolomide or both. The chain joins TRBV4-2 to TRBJ2-7; D remains unclear. In DNA, the CDR3 is TGTGCCAGCAGCCTTTCCGTAGGAAACGAGCAGTACTTC. Translation gives CASSLSVGNEQYF.